The clone carrying this T cell receptor (beta chain) was seen just once. Its specificity is not known. The assay was immunoSEQ multiplex PCR, and TCRdb's table has in-frame clones only and misses some. The table lists roughly 15,000 clones, approximately 80% of them singletons. These data belong to a study of OX40 agonist ivuxolimab in advanced cancers. Whole-study results and caveats: Nonresponders included some who also had low normalized T-cell clonal expansion.

The length of the CDR3 is 13 residues. The germline V gene has CDR1 MNHEY and CDR2 SVGAGI. J lost 4 bases, V lost 5 bases, and 4 bases had no gene match. The chain combines TRBV6-5 with TRBJ1-2, with 7 positions matching TRBD1. This TCR came from an adult with an advanced solid tumor such as melanoma, head and neck, liver or kidney cancer. Material: CD4+ or CD8+ T cells sorted from blood, obtained in a trial of the OX40 agonist ivuxolimab. CDR3 nucleotide sequence: TGTGCCAGCAGTATTCAGGGGGGCTATGGCTACACCTTC. It specifies CASSIQGGYGYTF.